The rows below give T cell receptor beta chains drawn from one sample of a study of blood T cells in healthy people across ages. TCRdb called the 5' RACE reads again in MiXCR, with one record for every CDR3 protein. The table lists 600,000 to 850,000 distinct CDR3 sequences, approximately 39% of them singletons. Material for sequencing was blood. These receptors all come from an older woman in good health. CDR3s include the opening cysteine and the closing phenylalanine or tryptophan. D genes are given only for firm matches. Where a row states a size, it is once, few, many or the class of an expanded clone; other rows omit it.

CSARAGAGSYNEQFF	TGCAGTGCTAGGGCGGGAGCGGGGAGTTACAATGAGCAGTTCTTC	TRBD2	-	TRBV20-1	TRBJ2-1
CASSYKFTAGELFF	TGTGCCAGCAGTTATAAGTTCACCGCCGGGGAGCTGTTTTTT	-	-	TRBV6-5	TRBJ2-2
CASSQGPELFF	TGTGCCAGCTCACAGGGACCAGAGCTGTTTTTT	-	few	TRBV18	TRBJ2-2
CSARPYMSSYNSPLHF	TGCAGTGCTAGACCGTACATGAGCTCCTATAATTCACCCCTCCACTTT	-	-	TRBV20-1	TRBJ1-6
CSAPGRSETQYF	TGCAGTGCCCCCGGGAGATCGGAGACCCAGTACTTC	-	-	TRBV20-1	TRBJ2-5
CASSLEGASGANVLTF	TGTGCCAGCAGCTTAGAGGGGGCATCTGGGGCCAACGTCCTGACTTTC	TRBD1	-	TRBV7-8	TRBJ2-6
CSARDNLNEKLFF	TGCAGTGCTCGCGACAACCTCAATGAAAAACTGTTTTTT	-	-	TRBV20-1	TRBJ1-4
CASRRGGQGRGTQYF	TGTGCCAGCAGAAGAGGGGGACAGGGAAGAGGGACCCAGTACTTC	TRBD1	-	TRBV12-3/TRBV12-4	TRBJ2-5
CASGLVMSLGRGWTEAFF	TGTGCTAGTGGTTTGGTAATGTCGTTGGGCAGGGGGTGGACTGAAGCTTTCTTT	TRBD1	-	TRBV12-5	TRBJ1-1
CASSLEHISSPLHF	TGTGCCAGCAGCTTAGAACATATATCGTCGCCCCTCCACTTT	-	-	TRBV11-2	TRBJ1-6
CSARDPAGSETQYF	TGCAGTGCTAGAGATCCGGCAGGGTCGGAGACCCAGTACTTC	-	once	TRBV20-1	TRBJ2-5
CASSQGEQFF	TGTGCCAGCAGCCAGGGGGAGCAGTTCTTC	-	few	TRBV3-1	TRBJ2-1
CSARDLWGQGQETQYF	TGCAGTGCTAGAGATTTGTGGGGACAGGGGCAAGAGACCCAGTACTTC	TRBD1	-	TRBV20-1	TRBJ2-5
CASSRTDQPQHF	TGTGCCAGCAGTCGGACAGATCAGCCCCAGCATTTT	-	many	TRBV12-3/TRBV12-4	TRBJ1-5
CASSAVAASYEQYF	TGTGCCAGCAGCGCAGTAGCAGCCAGCTACGAGCAGTACTTC	-	few	TRBV7-2	TRBJ2-7
CSVEGGGWGYTF	TGCAGCGTGGAGGGAGGGGGCTGGGGCTACACCTTC	TRBD1	many	TRBV29-1	TRBJ1-2
CASSGVTYEQYF	TGTGCCAGCAGTGGTGTAACCTACGAGCAGTACTTC	-	few	TRBV6-2/TRBV6-3	TRBJ2-7
CASSQGRGFTF	TGTGCCAGCAGCCAAGGCAGGGGCTTCACCTTC	-	-	TRBV3-1	TRBJ1-2
CASSLAAKYNEQFF	TGTGCCAGTAGTCTAGCGGCCAAGTACAATGAGCAGTTCTTC	TRBD2	-	TRBV19	TRBJ2-1
CASSVGLADTQYF	TGTGCCAGCAGTGTGGGACTAGCGGATACGCAGTATTTT	TRBD2	-	TRBV2	TRBJ2-3
CSVDSLRALSSYNEQFF	TGCAGCGTTGACTCGCTCAGGGCCCTTAGCTCCTACAATGAGCAGTTCTTC	-	few	TRBV29-1	TRBJ2-1
CASSPFGPVQYF	TGTGCCAGCAGCCCGTTTGGGCCGGTGCAGTACTTC	-	-	TRBV7-9	TRBJ2-5
CSAWTMLRTSGRRGDTQYF	TGCAGTGCTTGGACTATGCTAAGGACTAGCGGGAGACGAGGTGATACGCAGTATTTT	TRBD2	many	TRBV20-1	TRBJ2-3
CASSLDYSYGYTF	TGCGCCAGCAGCTTGGATTATAGCTATGGCTACACCTTC	-	few	TRBV5-1	TRBJ1-2
CSARATGGRAALDTQYF	TGCAGTGCTAGAGCGACGGGCGGGAGAGCGGCCTTAGATACGCAGTATTTT	TRBD2	many	TRBV20-1	TRBJ2-3
CASSVSKGYTF	TGTGCCAGCAGTGTATCGAAGGGCTACACCTTC	-	-	TRBV6-2/TRBV6-3	TRBJ1-2
CASSPGTESNQPQHF	TGTGCCAGCAGCCCCGGGACAGAAAGTAATCAGCCACAGCATTTT	TRBD1	-	TRBV3-1	TRBJ1-5
CSARVWEETQYF	TGCAGTGCAAGAGTTTGGGAAGAGACCCAGTACTTC	-	-	TRBV20-1	TRBJ2-5
CASSLDGTGPYEQYF	TGTGCCAGCAGCTTAGATGGGACAGGACCTTACGAGCAGTACTTC	TRBD1	few	TRBV11-2	TRBJ2-7
CASSQETSGSGIQYF	TGTGCCAGCAGCCAAGAGACTAGCGGGAGTGGCATTCAGTACTTC	TRBD2	few	TRBV4-2	TRBJ2-4
CASSPQGSASGRKEQFF	TGTGCCAGCAGCCCCCAGGGCTCTGCTAGCGGGAGGAAGGAGCAGTTCTTC	TRBD2	once	TRBV9	TRBJ2-1
CSVEAGSGYQETQYF	TGCAGCGTTGAGGCGGGATCGGGGTACCAAGAGACCCAGTACTTC	-	-	TRBV29-1	TRBJ2-5
CSAYQTSGSKDTQYF	TGCAGTGCCTACCAAACTAGCGGGAGTAAAGATACGCAGTATTTT	TRBD2	-	TRBV20-1	TRBJ2-3
CASTVVGGYGYTF	TGTGCCAGCACCGTAGTGGGGGGGTATGGCTACACCTTC	-	-	TRBV28	TRBJ1-2
CSARDRVNEQFF	TGCAGCGCCCGGGACAGGGTTAATGAGCAGTTCTTC	TRBD1	many	TRBV29-1	TRBJ2-1
CASSTGELNEQFF	TGTGCCAGCAGCACGGGGGAACTGAATGAGCAGTTCTTC	-	-	TRBV3-1	TRBJ2-1
CASSPPGTSYNEQYF	TGTGCCAGCAGCCCCCCGGGGACGTCCTACAATGAGCAGTACTTC	-	-	TRBV7-2	TRBJ2-7
CAISENPDSYEQYF	TGTGCCATCAGTGAAAATCCTGACTCCTACGAGCAGTACTTC	-	few	TRBV10-3	TRBJ2-7
CASIGVRRLVTQYF	TGTGCCAGCATCGGGGTGAGACGGCTGGTGACCCAGTACTTC	-	-	TRBV2	TRBJ2-5
CASSRGQGANTF	TGTGCCAGCAGCCGGGGACAGGGGGCAAACACCTTC	TRBD1	few	TRBV3-1	TRBJ1-2
CASSWTGERYEQYF	TGTGCCAGCAGCTGGACAGGGGAGAGGTACGAGCAGTACTTC	TRBD1	few	TRBV7-2	TRBJ2-7